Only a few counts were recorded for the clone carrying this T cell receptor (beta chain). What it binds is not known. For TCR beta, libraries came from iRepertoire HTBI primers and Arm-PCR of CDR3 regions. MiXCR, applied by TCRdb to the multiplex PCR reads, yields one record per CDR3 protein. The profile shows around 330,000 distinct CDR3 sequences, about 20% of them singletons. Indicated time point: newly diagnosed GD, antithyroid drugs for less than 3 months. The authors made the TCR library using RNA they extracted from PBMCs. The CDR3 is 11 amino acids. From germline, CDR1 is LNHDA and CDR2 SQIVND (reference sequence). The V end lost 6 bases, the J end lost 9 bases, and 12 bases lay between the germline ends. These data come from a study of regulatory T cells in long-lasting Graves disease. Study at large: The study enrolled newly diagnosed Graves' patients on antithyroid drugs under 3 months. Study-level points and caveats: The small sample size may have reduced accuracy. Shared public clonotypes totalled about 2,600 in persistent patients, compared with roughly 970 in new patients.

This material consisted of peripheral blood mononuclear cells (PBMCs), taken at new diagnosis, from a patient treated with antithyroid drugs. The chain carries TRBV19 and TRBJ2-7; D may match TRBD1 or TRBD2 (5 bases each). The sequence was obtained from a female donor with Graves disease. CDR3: CASSMGTWQYF. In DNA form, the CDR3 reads TGTGCCAGTAGCATGGGGACCTGGCAGTACTTC.